These 8 T cell receptor beta chains were all obtained from the same sample, sequenced in a study of blood T cell repertoires in COVID-19. Method: immunoSEQ multiplex PCR; TCRdb's copy keeps in-frame clones and lacks some. Among over 200,000 clones, more than 70% were seen once, and the ten largest hold 0.9% to 1%. The sequenced material came from peripheral blood. The receptors here all came from a woman between 40 and 55 years old who had recovered from COVID-19.

This clone was detected many times. The chain is built from TRBV6-5 and TRBJ1-1, with D tentatively TRBD1 (6 bases). V shed 6 bases and J shed 4 bases, with 12 bases lying between them. CDR1 MNHEY and CDR2 SVGAGI come from the germline V gene. This CDR3 is built from 13 residues. The CDR3 DNA reads as TGTGCCAGCAGACAGGGCTTCGGCACTGAAGCTTTCTTT. It specifies CASRQGFGTEAFF.

The chain recombines TRBV30 with TRBJ2-7; the D is unclear. The CDR3 is 14 residues long. Germline assignment: CDR1 GTSNPN and CDR2 SVGIG (reference sequence). The V and J ends lost 0 bases and 0 bases respectively, with 9 bases between them. The DNA of the CDR3 is TGTGCCTGGAGTGTGGATTGGAGCTCCTACGAGCAGTACTTC. Translating it yields CAWSVDWSSYEQYF.

V usage is TRBV6-2 or TRBV6-3 and J usage is TRBJ1-5, with a possible D match to TRBD1 (6 bases). CDR1 and CDR2 from the germline V gene are MNHEY and SVGEGT. This CDR3 is built from 15 residues. V was trimmed by 6 bases and J by 7 bases, leaving 19 bases between them. Written as DNA, the CDR3 is TGTGCCAGCAGCCATAGGGGGGGTCGCGGGCAGCCCCAGCATTTT. It specifies CASSHRGGRGQPQHF.

The rearrangement joins TRBV9 to TRBJ2-3; 12 bases are a match to TRBD2. CDR1 is SGDLS, CDR2 YYNGEE, per germline. The CDR3 is made up of 16 amino acids. V was pared by 4 bases and J by 6 bases, with 9 bases of the junction left unmatched. Here the CDR3 DNA reads TGTGCCAGCAGCCCCCGCCTAGCGGGAGGGGGGGATACGCAGTATTTT. It encodes CASSPRLAGGGDTQYF.

The rearrangement links TRBV19 to TRBJ1-1, with TRBD1 as a possible D gene (5 bases). Looked up from germline, CDR1 is LNHDA and CDR2 is SQIVND (reference sequence). Trimming shortened V by 5 bases and J by 7 bases, and 17 bases separated the two germline ends. This CDR3 is 14 amino acids long. As DNA, the CDR3 is TGTGCCAGTAGTCCCGACACGGGGCGGGGTGAAGCTTTCTTT. Its translation is CASSPDTGRGEAFF.

The rearrangement uses TRBV28 and TRBJ1-2; 8 bases fit TRBD1. The CDR3 is 12 residues long. The germline V gene has CDR1 MDHEN and CDR2 SYDVKM. V lost 11 bases and J lost 7; bases outside the gene matches: 9. The CDR3 DNA follows: TGTGCCGGGGGGGGACAGGTTGGTGGCTACACCTTC. It yields the protein CAGGGQVGGYTF.

This chain connects TRBV14 to TRBJ1-2; possibly TRBD1 for D (5 bases). Trimming left V 2 bases short and J 2 bases short, with 12 bases between. The CDR3 runs 15 residues. The germline V gene has CDR1 SGHDN and CDR2 FVKESK. The CDR3 region is CASSQRGLENYGYTF. In DNA, the CDR3 is TGTGCCAGCAGCCAACGGGGACTGGAGAACTATGGCTACACCTTC.

The chain couples TRBV10-3 to TRBJ2-1; TRBD2 agrees at 9 bases. V was clipped by 6 bases and J by 6 bases; unmatched bases: 6. Germline V gene data show CDR1 as ENHRY and CDR2 as SYGVKD. CDR3 length: 14 residues. CDR3 sequence reads: CAIREGLASNEQFF. The DNA of the CDR3 is TGTGCCATCAGGGAGGGACTAGCCAGCAATGAGCAGTTCTTC.